The 3 T cell receptor beta chains below come from one sample, sequenced in a study of cytomegalovirus exposure and HLA in healthy donors. TCRdb's copy holds only in-frame clones and misses some; the assay was immunoSEQ multiplex PCR. The sample includes roughly 80,000 clones, 85% to 95% of them seen just once. Sequencing used PBMCs. The receptors shown here come from a man aged 18 to 30 in good health and CMV-seronegative.

Here the CDR3 reads CATSRDEYNEQFF. The CDR3 nucleotides are TGTGCCACCAGCAGAGACGAGTACAATGAGCAGTTCTTC. J is TRBJ2-1 and V is TRBV15; D is ambiguous. Looked up from germline, CDR1 is LNHNV and CDR2 is YYDKDF (reference sequence). This CDR3 is 13 amino acids long. V lost 0 bases and J lost 4, with 4 bases in between.

V and J are TRBV9 and TRBJ2-3, with 7 nucleotides matching TRBD2. V lost 3 bases and J lost 1; bases outside the gene matches: 8. The CDR3 length is 16 residues. Germline CDR1 reads SGDLS; CDR2 reads YYNGEE. CDR3 protein: CASSAFGRERTDTQYF. The CDR3 coding sequence is TGTGCCAGCAGCGCCTTTGGGCGGGAGCGCACAGATACGCAGTATTTT.

CDR3 residues: CASSFGVTNLGYTF. DNA for the CDR3: TGCGCCAGCAGCTTCGGGGTCACTAACCTTGGCTACACCTTC. The chain uses TRBV5-1 and TRBJ1-2; D is unresolved. The germline CDR1 and CDR2 sequences are SGHRS and YFSETQ. V was trimmed by 2 bases and J by 7 bases, leaving 15 bases between them. This CDR3 is 14 amino acids long.